These 3 T cell receptor beta chains originate from one sample sequenced in a study of blood T cell repertoires in COVID-19. TCRdb's copy holds only in-frame clones and misses some; the assay was immunoSEQ multiplex PCR. The table records 350,000 to 550,000 clones, 85% to 90% of them present only once. The sequenced material came from PBMCs or T cells enriched from blood (not recorded which). The source is a young man who had recovered from COVID-19.

This clone was observed a handful of times. This sequence joins TRBV28 and TRBJ2-3; 7 bases align to TRBD2. Germline CDR1 MDHEN, CDR2 SYDVKM. The CDR3 totals 18 residues. J gave up 4 bases and V 1 base, and 14 bases lay outside the gene matches. CDR3 in amino acids: CASSLYGGLAGDPDTQYF. The DNA of the CDR3 is TGTGCCAGCAGTTTATATGGGGGGTTGGCGGGAGATCCAGATACGCAGTATTTT.

The chain is built from TRBV6-1 and TRBJ2-7; 8 bases are a match to TRBD1. CDR1 and CDR2 from the germline V gene are MNHNS and SASEGT. CDR3 length: 13 amino acids. V shed 5 bases, J shed 5 bases, and the junction held 5 bases outside the gene matches. CDR3 sequence reads: CASSLGQGHEQYF. The CDR3 nucleotides are TGTGCCAGCAGTTTAGGACAGGGCCACGAGCAGTACTTC.

V is TRBV2 and J is TRBJ1-1; TRBD1 agrees at 9 bases. Germline values: CDR1 SNHLY, CDR2 FYNNEI. The CDR3 totals 14 residues. J lost 3 bases, V lost 7 bases, and 6 bases had no gene match. The CDR3: CASTLRTGDTEAFF. The CDR3 region has the DNA TGTGCCAGCACCCTAAGGACAGGGGACACTGAAGCTTTCTTT.